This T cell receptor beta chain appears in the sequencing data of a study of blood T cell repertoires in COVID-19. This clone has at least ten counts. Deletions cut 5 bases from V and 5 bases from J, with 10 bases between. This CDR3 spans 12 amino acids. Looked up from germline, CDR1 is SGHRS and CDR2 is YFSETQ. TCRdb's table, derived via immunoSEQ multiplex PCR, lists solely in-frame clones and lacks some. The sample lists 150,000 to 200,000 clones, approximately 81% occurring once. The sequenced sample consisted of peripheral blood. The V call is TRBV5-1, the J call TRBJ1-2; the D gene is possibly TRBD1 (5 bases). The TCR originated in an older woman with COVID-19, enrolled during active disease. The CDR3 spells CASRDGGYGYTF. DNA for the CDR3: TGCGCCAGCAGAGACGGGGGGTATGGCTACACCTTC.